These T cell receptor beta chains were read from a single sample in a study of T cells in Graves' hyperthyroidism and ophthalmopathy. Each CDR3 protein gets one entry after TCRdb re-called the multiplex PCR reads with MiXCR. Of 500,000 to 600,000 distinct CDR3 sequences listed, 46% were seen once; the top ten hold about 40%. The sequenced sample consisted of peripheral blood or thyroid tissue (not recorded which). These receptors were collected from an adult woman with Graves' disease, either hyperthyroidism or ophthalmopathy (not recorded which). Each CDR3 is given without its conserved first and last residue. Size is omitted from some rows. Given values are once, few, many or a class for expanded clones.

TRBV28 NA ASSPRRLTEAF
TRBV20-1 many SARGVNYGYT
TRBV10-3 NA AIRGGQGSHGYT
TRBV2 NA ASSENGLNTIY
TRBV6-2/TRBV6-3 many ASSSQHNTEAF
TRBV20-1 NA SAPWLAGGRQETQY
TRBV5-1 NA ASSSGTQNTEAF
TRBV10-3 NA AISELPKNNSPLH
TRBV6-6 NA VSRRTGNEQY
TRBV12-3/TRBV12-4 many ASSLATDRGYT
TRBV5-1 NA ASSLGVRAGTEAF
TRBV19 many ASSTSSGLRYSNQPQH
TRBV19 many ASSVTGEGTGELF
TRBV7-8 many ASSLGGTENEKLF
TRBV10-3 NA AISESGPRLQETQY
TRBV5-1 NA ASSQIYDGGGYEQY
TRBV5-1 NA ASLNDRGPRETQY
TRBV20-1 NA SAPRGPNTEAF
TRBV2 NA ASLGRQGVANYGYT
TRBV20-1 NA SARGTSGSSYNEQF
TRBV20-1 NA SAAPGQGYEQY
TRBV19 NA ARKGGYT
TRBV29-1 NA SVTGTGLYYGYT
TRBV9 NA ASSVGFMGEGGTEAF
TRBV10-3 many AISGGASGGTYEQY
TRBV2 NA ASSKRTGSTGELF
TRBV4-1 few ASSQMTGTIETQY
TRBV2 many ASSEASFSGANVLT
TRBV4-2 many ASSQDSTETQETQY
TRBV20-1 many SARDGTYNTGELF
TRBV6-2/TRBV6-3 NA ASREDEKLF
TRBV5-5 NA ASSLSAGQGA
TRBV7-9 NA ASSLLMAGRYT
TRBV19 NA AASAGGNTEAF
TRBV19 NA ASSISVRKTQY
TRBV6-2/TRBV6-3 NA ASSSYRSGTGELF
TRBV29-1 NA SVMVSSGSSYEQY
TRBV12-3/TRBV12-4 NA ASSYLAGGPDEQF
TRBV7-8 many ASSQAWTGGGSYGYT
TRBV9 NA ASSGQILTGELF
TRBV20-1 many SAAFKAGGLNTGELF
TRBV7-2 few ASSFPQGERETQY
TRBV15 once ATSSSEGGYT
TRBV7-6 many ASSLGRGFDGYT
TRBV7-8 many ASSVGTPSYEQY
TRBV2 NA ASSPRDHLFEQY
TRBV9 many ASSSMVEETQY
TRBV20-1 NA SARAIGTQY
TRBV2 many ASSRGPSYGYT
TRBV5-5 once ASSRQGGRRNSPLH
TRBV6-1 NA ASSSHTGGERQY
TRBV7-9 many ASSLDTRPYEQY